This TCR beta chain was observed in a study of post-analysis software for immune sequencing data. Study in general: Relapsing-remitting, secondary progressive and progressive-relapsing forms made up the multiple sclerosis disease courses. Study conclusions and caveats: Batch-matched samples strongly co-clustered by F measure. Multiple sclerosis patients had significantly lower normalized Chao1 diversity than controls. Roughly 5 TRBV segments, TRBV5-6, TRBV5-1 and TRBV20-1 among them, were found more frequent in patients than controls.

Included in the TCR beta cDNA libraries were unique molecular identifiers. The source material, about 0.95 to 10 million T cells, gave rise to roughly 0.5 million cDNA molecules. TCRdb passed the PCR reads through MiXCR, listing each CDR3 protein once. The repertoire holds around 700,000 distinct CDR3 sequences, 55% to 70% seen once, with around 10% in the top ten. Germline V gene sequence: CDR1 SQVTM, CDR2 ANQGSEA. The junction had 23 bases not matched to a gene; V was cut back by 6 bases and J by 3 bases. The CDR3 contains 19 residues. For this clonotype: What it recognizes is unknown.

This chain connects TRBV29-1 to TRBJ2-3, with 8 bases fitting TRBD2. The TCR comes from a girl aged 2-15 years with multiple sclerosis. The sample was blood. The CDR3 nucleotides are TGCAGCGTATTACATGTGGTAGGGAGCGGGAGTGGTCGGACAGATACGCAGTATTTT. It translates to CSVLHVVGSGSGRTDTQYF.